One and the same sample provided the 22 T cell receptor beta chains below, sequenced in a study of T cell repertoires in ileal Crohn's disease. Sequencing used immunoSEQ multiplex PCR; TCRdb keeps in-frame clones, though not all of them. Of around 7,000 clones in the sample, approximately 83% are singletons; the top ten hold over 9%. Time point indicated: inflamed ileum from the surgical specimen. The sample was ileal tissue. Every receptor here comes from an adult with Crohn's disease.

This clone has just a few counts. The chain employs TRBV5-5 and TRBJ2-1; 8 nucleotides align to TRBD2. The CDR3 totals 15 residues. Germline assignment: CDR1 SGHKS and CDR2 YYEKEE (reference sequence). V was clipped by 4 bases and J by 10 bases; unmatched bases: 13. DNA of the CDR3: TGTGCCAGCAGCCCCGGACTAGCCGTTAACGGGGAGCAGTTCTTC. Its protein product is CASSPGLAVNGEQFF.

The rearrangement uses TRBV19 and TRBJ1-4, with unresolved D. The CDR3 contains 14 residues. Germline loops: CDR1 LNHDA, CDR2 SQIVND (reference sequence). V lost 7 bases and J lost 7, with 16 bases in between. The CDR3 DNA follows: TGTGCCAGTACCACGGTCCCAAATGGTGAAAAACTGTTTTTT. This codes for CASTTVPNGEKLFF. Filled out from reference TRBV19 and TRBJ1-4, the complete variable domain reads DGGITQSPKYLFRKEGQNVTLSCEQNLNHDAMYWYRQDPGQGLRLIYYSQIVNDFQKGDIAEGYSVSREKKESFPLTVTSAQKNPTAFYLCASTTVPNGEKLFFGSGTQLSVL.

This sequence joins TRBV28 and TRBJ2-1; 8 positions match TRBD1. Germline V gene lookup returns CDR1 MDHEN and CDR2 SYDVKM. This CDR3 contains 14 residues. Germline trimming cut 7 bases from V and 6 bases from J; bases unmatched to any gene: 8. This chain's CDR3 is CASTRQGFINEQFF. In DNA form, the CDR3 reads TGTGCCAGCACAAGACAGGGGTTCATCAATGAGCAGTTCTTC.

The gene calls are TRBV10-3 and TRBJ2-7; 7 bases line up with TRBD1. Trimming removed 10 bases from V and 3 bases from J; junction bases left unmatched: 6. Germline CDR1 reads ENHRY; CDR2 reads SYGVKD. The CDR3 is 12 amino acids. For the CDR3, the DNA is TGTGCCACAGGGCCAGGGGGCTACGAGCAGTACTTC. Residues: CATGPGGYEQYF.

This clone showed up just once. The chain employs TRBV30 and TRBJ2-7, with D maybe TRBD2 (7 bases). This CDR3 spans 13 amino acids. The V gene's germline CDR1 is GTSNPN and CDR2 SVGIG (reference sequence). V was trimmed by 3 bases and J by 4 bases, leaving 13 bases between them. CDR3 loop: CAWRGGAGYEQYF. The CDR3 DNA sequence: TGTGCCTGGAGAGGGGGGGCTGGGTACGAGCAGTACTTC.

The chain carries TRBV30 and TRBJ1-1; no definite D call. This CDR3 has 13 residues. Germline V gives CDR1 GTSNPN, CDR2 SVGIG (reference sequence). The V end lost 4 bases, the J end lost 3 bases, and 12 bases lay between the germline ends. CDR3: CAWTRARDTEAFF. In DNA form, the CDR3 reads TGTGCCTGGACTCGGGCCCGGGACACTGAAGCTTTCTTT.

V and J are TRBV29-1 and TRBJ2-5, with TRBD2 matching 8 bases. Trimming at V came to 7 bases and at J to 5 bases, leaving 9 bases not matched to a gene. There are 13 residues in the CDR3. Germline V gene lookup returns CDR1 SQVTM and CDR2 ANQGSEA. CDR3 in amino acids: CSATGGARETQYF. The CDR3 DNA sequence: TGCAGCGCGACCGGGGGGGCCCGGGAGACCCAGTACTTC.

The chain is built from TRBV27 and TRBJ2-1; 9 nucleotides align to TRBD1. The CDR3 is 17 residues long. Germline-derived CDR1 and CDR2 are MNHEY and SMNVEV (reference sequence). V was clipped by 4 bases and J by 8 bases; unmatched bases: 15. DNA for the CDR3: TGTGCCAGCAGTTGGGGGGGCACCGGGACAGGGATTCATGAGCAGTTCTTC. Its translation: CASSWGGTGTGIHEQFF.

The chain couples TRBV9 to TRBJ2-7; no firm D call. Germline lookup yields CDR1 SGDLS and CDR2 YYNGEE. The CDR3 spans 14 residues. V lost 2 bases, J lost 0 bases, and 9 bases lay in between. CDR3 loop: CASSVGLLSYEQYF. CDR3 nucleotide sequence: TGTGCCAGCAGCGTTGGCCTACTCTCCTACGAGCAGTACTTC. Filled out from reference TRBV9 and TRBJ2-7, the complete variable domain reads DSGVTQTPKHLITATGQRVTLRCSPRSGDLSVYWYQQSLDQGLQFLIQYYNGEERAKGNILERFSAQQFPDLHSELNLSSLELGDSALYFCASSVGLLSYEQYFGPGTRLTVT.

The rearrangement joins TRBV6-5 to TRBJ2-6, with D hard to call. This CDR3 has 15 residues. Germline CDR1 reads MNHEY; CDR2 reads SVGAGI. The V end lost 6 bases, the J end lost 0 bases, and 9 bases lay between the germline ends. The CDR3 nucleotides read TGTGCCAGCAGCCAACGCGGCTCTGGGGCCAACGTCCTGACTTTC. It yields the protein CASSQRGSGANVLTF.

The J gene is TRBJ1-4, the V gene TRBV29-1, with TRBD1 matching 7 bases. The germline CDR1 and CDR2 sequences are SQVTM and ANQGSEA. V lost 7 bases to trimming and J lost 7 bases; unmatched junction nucleotides: 9. The CDR3 spans 13 residues. This chain's CDR3 is CSGATGRSEKLFF. The CDR3 bases are TGCAGCGGTGCGACAGGGAGGAGTGAAAAACTGTTTTTT. Drawing the rest from reference TRBV29-1 and TRBJ1-4, the complete variable domain is SAVISQKPSRDICQRGTSLTIQCQVDSQVTMMFWYRQQPGQSLTLIATANQGSEATYESGFVIDKFPISRPNLTFSTLTVSNMSPEDSSIYLCSGATGRSEKLFFGSGTQLSVL.

The CDR3: CASSFRGETQYF. The DNA of the CDR3 is TGTGCCAGCAGTTTCAGGGGAGAGACCCAGTACTTC. The chain recombines TRBV28 with TRBJ2-5; TRBD1 is a possible D gene (6 bases). V lost 3 bases and J lost 4, with 6 bases in between. This CDR3 comprises 12 residues. Germline-derived CDR1 and CDR2 are MDHEN and SYDVKM. The whole variable domain, filled in from reference TRBV28 and TRBJ2-5, reads DVKVTQSSRYLVKRTGEKVFLECVQDMDHENMFWYRQDPGLGLRLIYFSYDVKMKEKGDIPEGYSVSREKKERFSLILESASTNQTSMYLCASSFRGETQYFGPGTRLLVL.

This chain uses TRBV6-5 with TRBJ1-1; 7 bases align to TRBD1. The CDR3 runs 13 residues. Germline V gene lookup returns CDR1 MNHEY and CDR2 SVGAGI. V dropped 1 base and J dropped 11; count of bases not matched to a gene: 7. The CDR3, as DNA: TGTGCCAGCAGTTACTTAGGGGGCTTGGGGGCTTTCTTT. It specifies CASSYLGGLGAFF.

The CDR3 DNA reads as TGTGCCAGCAGCCAAATGGAGGCTGGAAACACCATATATTTT. It translates to CASSQMEAGNTIYF. V and J are TRBV5-8 and TRBJ1-3; D is unresolved. V shed 4 bases and J shed 2 bases, with 10 bases lying between them. The CDR3 has 14 amino acids. Germline V gene sequence: CDR1 SGHTS, CDR2 YDEGEE.

The V call is TRBV5-1, the J call TRBJ2-1; D remains unclear. This CDR3 has 13 amino acids. V was shortened by 7 bases and J by 5 bases, with 13 bases between the two germline ends. Germline-derived CDR1 and CDR2 are SGHRS and YFSETQ. CDR3 amino acids: CASFDSANNEQFF. CDR3 in DNA: TGCGCCAGCTTCGACTCAGCGAACAATGAGCAGTTCTTC.

The chain recombines TRBV10-2 with TRBJ1-2, with D unclear. V was shortened by 4 bases and J by 4 bases, with 10 bases between the two germline ends. CDR3 length equals 13 residues. The germline gives CDR1 WSHSY, CDR2 SAAADI. The CDR3 region has the DNA TGCGCCAGCAGTGGAGGGCAGTTCTATGGCTACACCTTC. Its translation: CASSGGQFYGYTF.

This clone was seen a handful of times. The CDR3 loop is CASIGYNSPLHF. Written as DNA, the CDR3 is TGTGCCAGCATAGGATATAATTCACCCCTCCACTTT. The V gene is TRBV28, the J gene TRBJ1-6; the D is unclear. From germline, CDR1 is MDHEN and CDR2 SYDVKM. The CDR3 length is 12 residues. The ends were cut back, 7 bases at V and 4 bases at J, with 5 bases in the middle.

The CDR3 here is CASREETYNEQFF. The DNA of the CDR3 is TGCGCCAGCAGGGAAGAAACTTACAATGAGCAGTTCTTC. V usage is TRBV5-1 and J usage is TRBJ2-1; no firm D call. This CDR3 region has 13 residues. The germline CDR1 and CDR2 sequences are SGHRS and YFSETQ. Trimming took 5 bases from V and 4 from J, leaving 10 bases between them.

This clone was picked up one time. The chain employs TRBV20-1 and TRBJ2-1; D is undetermined. Per germline, CDR1 DFQATT and CDR2 SNEGSKA (reference sequence). Deletions cut 4 bases from V and 7 bases from J, with 5 bases between. The CDR3 spans 10 residues. The CDR3 nucleotides read TGCAGTGCTACGATGAATGAGCAGTTCTTC. This gives the protein CSATMNEQFF.

This chain joins TRBV28 and TRBJ2-6; D is possibly TRBD2 (5 bases). Germline-derived CDR1 and CDR2 are MDHEN and SYDVKM. The V gene lost 7 bases and the J gene lost 2 bases, with 12 bases spanning the gap. This CDR3 spans 15 amino acids. The CDR3 sequence: CASKRVPPGANVLTF. The CDR3 region has the DNA TGTGCCAGCAAGAGGGTACCCCCTGGGGCCAACGTCCTGACTTTC.

The V and J genes are TRBV9 and TRBJ2-7, with 7 nucleotides matching TRBD2. This CDR3 contains 13 residues. The ends lost 0 bases at V and 8 bases at J; junction bases unmatched: 5. The germline CDR1 and CDR2 sequences are SGDLS and YYNGEE. This CDR3 is CASSVGLARKQYF. For the CDR3, the DNA is TGTGCCAGCAGCGTAGGACTAGCTAGGAAGCAGTACTTC. Full variable domain (missing parts from reference TRBV9 and TRBJ2-7): DSGVTQTPKHLITATGQRVTLRCSPRSGDLSVYWYQQSLDQGLQFLIQYYNGEERAKGNILERFSAQQFPDLHSELNLSSLELGDSALYFCASSVGLARKQYFGPGTRLTVT.

In this sample, this clone turned up once. This chain connects TRBV7-2 to TRBJ2-5; D may be TRBD1 or TRBD2 (6 bases each). CDR1 and CDR2 (germline): SGHTA, FQGNSA. The CDR3 extends over 14 amino acids. The ends were cut back, 1 base at V and 5 bases at J, with 11 bases in the middle. In DNA, the CDR3 is TGTGCCAGCAGCTTAGAAACAGGGAGGGAGACCCAGTACTTC. Translation: CASSLETGRETQYF. The whole variable domain, remainder taken from reference TRBV7-2 and TRBJ2-5, is GAGVSQSPSNKVTEKGKDVELRCDPISGHTALYWYRQSLGQGLEFLIYFQGNSAPDKSGLPSDRFSAERTGGSVSTLTIQRTQQEDSAVYLCASSLETGRETQYFGPGTRLLVL.